This TCR beta chain was recovered during a study of response to subunit inactivated influenza vaccine. TCRdb redid the calling of the RT-PCR reads with MiXCR, one entry per CDR3 protein. The sample lists about 500,000 distinct CDR3 sequences; approximately 17% were seen once. The germline CDR1 and CDR2 sequences are SGHRS and YFSETQ. The CDR3 extends over 16 amino acids. V was cut by 5 bases and J by 0 bases, with 17 bases left in between. This clonotype was detected a few times. Its antigen remains unidentified. Study conclusions and caveats: That few new T cells are recruited by each seasonal influenza vaccination was the authors' suggestion.

The chain employs TRBV5-1 and TRBJ1-1; weak D call: TRBD1 (6 bases). The material was CD4+ T cells sorted from PBMCs, obtained less than 25 months after vaccination. The source is a man in his fifties or sixties who received an inactivated influenza vaccine. The CDR3 sequence is CASRLQGGRMNTEAFF. Here the CDR3 DNA reads TGCGCCAGCAGACTACAGGGCGGCCGTATGAACACTGAAGCTTTCTTT.